This is a list of T cell receptor beta chains from one sample in a study of blood T cell repertoires in COVID-19. Sequencing was performed with immunoSEQ multiplex PCR; in TCRdb, only in-frame clones are kept and a portion is missing. The table has approximately 150,000 clones, about 90% seen once. Source material: peripheral blood. These TCRs come from an elderly man with acute or convalescent COVID-19. Each CDR3 is given with its conserved first and last residue. The order of the fields is clone size, D gene, V gene, J gene, CDR3 DNA, CDR3 protein. D genes are given only for firm matches. Part of the rows lack a size; the others show once, few, many or a class for expanded clones.

clone size: few; D gene: TRBD1; V gene: TRBV19; J gene: TRBJ2-7; CDR3 DNA: TGTGCCAGTAGTCCCTACCCGACAGGGACCTACGAGCAGTACTTC; CDR3 protein: CASSPYPTGTYEQYF
clone size: few; D gene: TRBD1; V gene: TRBV19; J gene: TRBJ1-1; CDR3 DNA: TGTGCCAGTAGCCTCGACAGGGTTGACACTGAAGCTTTCTTT; CDR3 protein: CASSLDRVDTEAFF
clone size: NA; D gene: TRBD1; V gene: TRBV7-2; J gene: TRBJ1-6; CDR3 DNA: TGTGCCAGCAGCGGACAGGGCTCGGGTTCACCCCTCCACTTT; CDR3 protein: CASSGQGSGSPLHF
clone size: NA; D gene: NA; V gene: TRBV2; J gene: TRBJ1-4; CDR3 DNA: TGTGCCAGCAGCAGGGCTAATGAAAAACTGTTTTTT; CDR3 protein: CASSRANEKLFF
clone size: NA; D gene: TRBD1; V gene: TRBV5-7; J gene: TRBJ1-6; CDR3 DNA: TGTGCCAGCATCGGACAGGAGCTCTATAATTCACCCCTCCACTTT; CDR3 protein: CASIGQELYNSPLHF
clone size: NA; D gene: TRBD1; V gene: TRBV2; J gene: TRBJ1-5; CDR3 DNA: TGTGCCAGCAGTTCGACAGGGGGAAAAGATCAGCCCCAGCATTTT; CDR3 protein: CASSSTGGKDQPQHF
clone size: NA; D gene: NA; V gene: TRBV5-1; J gene: TRBJ2-1; CDR3 DNA: TGCGCCAGCAGCCCAACGGACTCCGGGATCTCCTACAATGAGCAGTTCTTC; CDR3 protein: CASSPTDSGISYNEQFF
clone size: NA; D gene: TRBD2; V gene: TRBV4-2; J gene: TRBJ2-5; CDR3 DNA: TGTGCCCGCCGCGGGGGGGTCGCGGGGGACCTGGGGGAGACCCAGTACTTC; CDR3 protein: CARRGGVAGDLGETQYF
clone size: NA; D gene: TRBD2; V gene: TRBV19; J gene: TRBJ2-1; CDR3 DNA: TGTGCCAGTAGTATAGATGGACTAGCGGCTAGACTCTCCTACAATGAGCAGTTCTTC; CDR3 protein: CASSIDGLAARLSYNEQFF
clone size: NA; D gene: TRBD1; V gene: TRBV6-5; J gene: TRBJ1-3; CDR3 DNA: TGTGCCAGCAGCCAGACAGGGGCAGGAAACACCATATATTTT; CDR3 protein: CASSQTGAGNTIYF
clone size: NA; D gene: TRBD1; V gene: TRBV9; J gene: TRBJ2-2; CDR3 DNA: TGTGCCAGCAGCCTTCGGACAGGGGGGAACACCGGGGAGCTGTTTTTT; CDR3 protein: CASSLRTGGNTGELFF
clone size: NA; D gene: TRBD2; V gene: TRBV3-1/TRBV3-2; J gene: TRBJ2-2; CDR3 DNA: TGTGCCAGCAGTCGGGCTAGCGGAGCGAACACCGGGGAGCTGTTTTTT; CDR3 protein: CASSRASGANTGELFF
clone size: NA; D gene: TRBD1; V gene: TRBV27; J gene: TRBJ1-5; CDR3 DNA: TGTGCCAGCAGTTCCGGGACAGGCTCTCGGCAGCCCCAGCATTTT; CDR3 protein: CASSSGTGSRQPQHF
clone size: NA; D gene: TRBD2; V gene: TRBV6-4; J gene: TRBJ2-7; CDR3 DNA: TGTGCCAGCACCTACACCGGGACTAGCTTCTACGAGCAGTACTTC; CDR3 protein: CASTYTGTSFYEQYF
clone size: NA; D gene: TRBD2; V gene: TRBV7-7; J gene: TRBJ2-1; CDR3 DNA: TGTGCCAGCAGCTTAGAGTGCCTAGCGGGAGGTTTACGGTTTTGTGATGAGCAGTTCTTC; CDR3 protein: CASSLECLAGGLRFCDEQFF
clone size: NA; D gene: NA; V gene: TRBV6-4; J gene: TRBJ1-5; CDR3 DNA: TGTGCCAGCAGTGCAGGGGAGGGACCCGCCCGGTATAGCAATCAGCCCCAGCATTTT; CDR3 protein: CASSAGEGPARYSNQPQHF
clone size: NA; D gene: NA; V gene: TRBV7-7; J gene: TRBJ2-1; CDR3 DNA: TGTGCTAGCAGCTTAGGGGAGGCGACTTACAATGAGCAGTTCTTC; CDR3 protein: CASSLGEATYNEQFF
clone size: NA; D gene: NA; V gene: TRBV28; J gene: TRBJ2-3; CDR3 DNA: TGTGCCAGCAGCTCTAAGGATCCGGGGAAAGATACGCAGTATTTT; CDR3 protein: CASSSKDPGKDTQYF
clone size: NA; D gene: TRBD2; V gene: TRBV10-3; J gene: TRBJ2-7; CDR3 DNA: TGTGCCATCAGCGACGCCCAGCGGGGGCTGTTGGAGCAGTACTTC; CDR3 protein: CAISDAQRGLLEQYF
clone size: NA; D gene: NA; V gene: TRBV6-1; J gene: TRBJ2-3; CDR3 DNA: TGTGCCAGCAGTGATAATACGCAGTATTTT; CDR3 protein: CASSDNTQYF
clone size: few; D gene: TRBD2; V gene: TRBV2; J gene: TRBJ2-7; CDR3 DNA: TGTGCCAGCAGACCGACTAGCGCCTACGAGCAGTACTTC; CDR3 protein: CASRPTSAYEQYF
clone size: NA; D gene: TRBD1; V gene: TRBV25-1; J gene: TRBJ2-3; CDR3 DNA: TGTGCCAGCAGTGAACCCCGACAGGGTGGGAGCACAGATACGCAGTATTTT; CDR3 protein: CASSEPRQGGSTDTQYF
clone size: NA; D gene: TRBD2; V gene: TRBV5-6; J gene: TRBJ2-2; CDR3 DNA: TGTGCCAGCAGCTTGCCGGGACTAGAAAGCCCCGGGGAGCTGTTTTTT; CDR3 protein: CASSLPGLESPGELFF
clone size: NA; D gene: TRBD1; V gene: TRBV30; J gene: TRBJ1-1; CDR3 DNA: TGTGCCTGGCAGGGGGTCACTGAAGCTTTCTTT; CDR3 protein: CAWQGVTEAFF